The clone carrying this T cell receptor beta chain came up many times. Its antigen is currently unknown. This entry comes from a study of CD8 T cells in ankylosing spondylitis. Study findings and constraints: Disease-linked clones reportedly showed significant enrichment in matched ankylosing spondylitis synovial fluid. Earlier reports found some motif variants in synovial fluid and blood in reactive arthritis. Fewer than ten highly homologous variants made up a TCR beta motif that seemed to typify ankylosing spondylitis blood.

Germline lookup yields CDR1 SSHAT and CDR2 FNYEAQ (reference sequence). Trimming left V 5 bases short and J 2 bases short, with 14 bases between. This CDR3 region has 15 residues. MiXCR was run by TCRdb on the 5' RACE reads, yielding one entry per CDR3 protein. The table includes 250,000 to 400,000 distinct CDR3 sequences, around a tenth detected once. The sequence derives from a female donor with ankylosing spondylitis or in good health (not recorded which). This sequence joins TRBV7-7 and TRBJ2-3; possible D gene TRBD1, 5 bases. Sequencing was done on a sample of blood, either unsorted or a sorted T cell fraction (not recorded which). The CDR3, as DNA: TGTGCCAGCAGCCCAGGGATTATGGACACAGATACGCAGTATTTT. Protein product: CASSPGIMDTDTQYF.